These T cell receptor beta chains were read from a single sample in a study of blood T cell repertoires in COVID-19. Method: immunoSEQ multiplex PCR; TCRdb's copy keeps in-frame clones and lacks some. Of 150,000 to 200,000 clones listed, around 80% are singletons. Sequenced material: PBMCs or T cells enriched from blood (not recorded which). Receptors originate from a woman between 65 and 79 years old in a cohort exposed to, infected with or recovered from COVID-19 (not recorded which). Both conserved end residues are part of each CDR3. Fields, in order: D gene, V gene, J gene, clone size, CDR3 protein, CDR3 DNA. A D gene is named only where the DNA matches it firmly. Expanded clones are given a class, and other clones once, few, many or no size at all.

D gene: NA; V gene: TRBV18; J gene: TRBJ1-1; clone size: NA; CDR3 protein: CASSRGRENTEAFF; CDR3 DNA: TGTGCCAGCTCACGCGGTCGGGAGAACACTGAAGCTTTCTTT
D gene: TRBD1; V gene: TRBV15; J gene: TRBJ2-3; clone size: NA; CDR3 protein: CATRTGSTDTQYF; CDR3 DNA: TGTGCCACTCGGACAGGCAGCACAGATACGCAGTATTTT
D gene: NA; V gene: TRBV5-4; J gene: TRBJ1-1; clone size: NA; CDR3 protein: CASSISQTNTEAFF; CDR3 DNA: TGTGCCAGCAGCATTTCACAGACGAACACTGAAGCTTTCTTT
D gene: TRBD2; V gene: TRBV5-6; J gene: TRBJ2-7; clone size: once; CDR3 protein: CASSEVLAGEQYF; CDR3 DNA: TGTGCCAGCAGCGAGGTCCTAGCGGGCGAGCAGTACTTC
D gene: NA; V gene: TRBV5-1; J gene: TRBJ1-4; clone size: NA; CDR3 protein: CASSPGPAYEKLFF; CDR3 DNA: TGCGCCAGCAGTCCAGGGCCTGCTTATGAAAAACTGTTTTTT
D gene: TRBD2; V gene: TRBV5-3; J gene: TRBJ2-7; clone size: NA; CDR3 protein: CARNSMTSPISYEQYF; CDR3 DNA: TGTGCCAGAAATTCAATGACTAGCCCCATCTCCTACGAGCAGTACTTC
D gene: NA; V gene: TRBV6-5; J gene: TRBJ2-1; clone size: NA; CDR3 protein: CASRRIVGIYNEQFF; CDR3 DNA: TGTGCCAGCAGGCGAATAGTCGGGATATACAATGAGCAGTTCTTC
D gene: TRBD1; V gene: TRBV10-2; J gene: TRBJ1-3; clone size: NA; CDR3 protein: CASSESYADRASGNTIYF; CDR3 DNA: TGCGCCAGCAGTGAGTCTTATGCGGACAGGGCCTCGGGAAACACCATATATTTT
D gene: NA; V gene: TRBV11-3; J gene: TRBJ1-4; clone size: NA; CDR3 protein: CASSLARGDEKLFF; CDR3 DNA: TGTGCCAGCAGCTTAGCCAGGGGAGATGAAAAACTGTTTTTT
D gene: NA; V gene: TRBV10-3; J gene: TRBJ1-4; clone size: NA; CDR3 protein: CAISESRTSGELFF; CDR3 DNA: TGTGCCATCAGTGAGTCGAGGACATCGGGGGAACTGTTTTTT
D gene: NA; V gene: TRBV3-1/TRBV3-2; J gene: TRBJ2-7; clone size: NA; CDR3 protein: CASSQAWTAIRYEQYF; CDR3 DNA: TGTGCCAGCAGCCAAGCTTGGACAGCCATACGCTACGAGCAGTACTTC
D gene: NA; V gene: TRBV11-2; J gene: TRBJ1-1; clone size: NA; CDR3 protein: CASSLGTITLNTEAFF; CDR3 DNA: TGTGCCAGCAGCTTAGGCACGATCACTTTGAACACTGAAGCTTTCTTT
D gene: NA; V gene: TRBV9; J gene: TRBJ1-4; clone size: NA; CDR3 protein: CASSVGNSPRLEKLFF; CDR3 DNA: TGTGCCAGCAGCGTAGGAAACAGCCCGCGCCTTGAAAAACTGTTTTTT
D gene: TRBD2; V gene: TRBV15; J gene: TRBJ2-1; clone size: NA; CDR3 protein: CATSRELAGLGEQFF; CDR3 DNA: TGTGCCACCAGCAGAGAACTAGCGGGATTGGGTGAGCAGTTCTTC
D gene: NA; V gene: TRBV10-3; J gene: TRBJ2-7; clone size: once; CDR3 protein: CATREGINEQYF; CDR3 DNA: TGTGCCACCCGAGAGGGAATAAACGAGCAGTACTTC
D gene: TRBD1; V gene: TRBV5-1; J gene: TRBJ1-2; clone size: once; CDR3 protein: CASSSGTGPLPPSLDYTF; CDR3 DNA: TGCGCCAGCAGCTCAGGGACAGGCCCTTTACCCCCGAGCTTAGACTACACCTTC
D gene: NA; V gene: TRBV9; J gene: TRBJ1-1; clone size: NA; CDR3 protein: CASTSPGADTEAFF; CDR3 DNA: TGTGCCAGCACCTCACCAGGGGCAGACACTGAAGCTTTCTTT
D gene: NA; V gene: TRBV7-9; J gene: TRBJ2-7; clone size: NA; CDR3 protein: CASSSTGRRDEQYF; CDR3 DNA: TGTGCCAGCAGCAGTACAGGGAGAAGAGACGAGCAGTACTTC
D gene: NA; V gene: TRBV7-2; J gene: TRBJ1-1; clone size: NA; CDR3 protein: CASSLAGAAFF; CDR3 DNA: TGTGCCAGCAGCTTAGCAGGGGCTGCTTTCTTT
D gene: NA; V gene: TRBV5-1; J gene: TRBJ2-3; clone size: NA; CDR3 protein: CASSLATSPDTQYF; CDR3 DNA: TGCGCCAGCAGCTTGGCGACTAGTCCAGATACGCAGTATTTT
D gene: NA; V gene: TRBV4-3; J gene: TRBJ2-2; clone size: NA; CDR3 protein: CASSKRTGISTGELFF; CDR3 DNA: TGCGCCAGCAGCAAGAGGACGGGAATAAGCACCGGGGAGCTGTTTTTT
D gene: NA; V gene: TRBV11-3; J gene: TRBJ1-2; clone size: NA; CDR3 protein: CASSLGNLGGTNYGYTF; CDR3 DNA: TGTGCCAGCAGCTTAGGTAACCTAGGGGGAACTAACTATGGCTACACCTTC
D gene: NA; V gene: TRBV18; J gene: TRBJ2-1; clone size: NA; CDR3 protein: CASSPIEASLNEQFF; CDR3 DNA: TGTGCCAGCTCACCAATTGAAGCTAGCCTCAATGAGCAGTTCTTC
D gene: TRBD1; V gene: TRBV27; J gene: TRBJ1-1; clone size: NA; CDR3 protein: CASRPRDRKLGAFF; CDR3 DNA: TGTGCCAGCAGGCCCCGGGACAGGAAACTTGGGGCTTTCTTT
D gene: TRBD1; V gene: TRBV18; J gene: TRBJ1-2; clone size: few; CDR3 protein: CASSPPRGQYGYTF; CDR3 DNA: TGTGCCAGCTCACCACCCAGGGGACAGTATGGCTACACCTTC
D gene: NA; V gene: TRBV5-1; J gene: TRBJ2-1; clone size: NA; CDR3 protein: CASSLGVAVSYNEQFF; CDR3 DNA: TGCGCCAGCAGCCTCGGGGTAGCGGTCTCCTACAATGAGCAGTTCTTC
D gene: TRBD1; V gene: TRBV30; J gene: TRBJ1-5; clone size: NA; CDR3 protein: CAWTQGANQPQHF; CDR3 DNA: TGTGCCTGGACTCAGGGGGCGAATCAGCCCCAGCATTTT
D gene: TRBD2; V gene: TRBV7-2; J gene: TRBJ2-7; clone size: NA; CDR3 protein: CASSLTVSGRAYEQYF; CDR3 DNA: TGTGCCAGCAGCTTAACCGTTAGCGGGAGGGCGTACGAGCAGTACTTC
D gene: TRBD1; V gene: TRBV7-2; J gene: TRBJ1-6; clone size: NA; CDR3 protein: CASSYTGGAYNSPLHF; CDR3 DNA: TGTGCCAGCAGCTACACAGGGGGCGCATATAATTCACCCCTCCACTTT
D gene: NA; V gene: TRBV28; J gene: TRBJ1-3; clone size: NA; CDR3 protein: CASSLVTGGNTIYF; CDR3 DNA: TGTGCCAGCAGTTTAGTAACAGGGGGAAACACCATATATTTT
D gene: NA; V gene: TRBV14; J gene: TRBJ2-2; clone size: NA; CDR3 protein: CASSPLLNTGELFF; CDR3 DNA: TGTGCCAGCAGCCCCCTCCTGAACACCGGGGAGCTGTTTTTT
D gene: TRBD2; V gene: TRBV18; J gene: TRBJ2-5; clone size: NA; CDR3 protein: CASSSNGASGRGTQYF; CDR3 DNA: TGTGCCAGCTCCTCCAATGGGGCTAGCGGGAGAGGGACCCAGTACTTC
D gene: TRBD1; V gene: TRBV2; J gene: TRBJ2-1; clone size: NA; CDR3 protein: CASRPRQGSYNEQFF; CDR3 DNA: TGTGCCAGCCGCCCCCGACAGGGCTCCTACAATGAGCAGTTCTTC
D gene: NA; V gene: TRBV27; J gene: TRBJ2-7; clone size: NA; CDR3 protein: CASSLLTSVERYF; CDR3 DNA: TGTGCCAGCAGTTTACTGACTTCTGTAGAACGGTACTTC
D gene: TRBD2; V gene: TRBV30; J gene: TRBJ2-1; clone size: NA; CDR3 protein: CAWSARTSGSTEQFF; CDR3 DNA: TGTGCCTGGAGTGCCAGGACTAGCGGGAGTACTGAGCAGTTCTTC
D gene: NA; V gene: TRBV28; J gene: TRBJ1-2; clone size: once; CDR3 protein: CASSPSLSNYGYTF; CDR3 DNA: TGTGCCAGCAGTCCCAGTCTCTCCAACTATGGCTACACCTTC
D gene: NA; V gene: TRBV7-2; J gene: TRBJ2-3; clone size: NA; CDR3 protein: CASRIQGTTTDTQYF; CDR3 DNA: TGTGCCAGCCGTATACAGGGAACGACCACAGATACGCAGTATTTT
D gene: TRBD1; V gene: TRBV27; J gene: TRBJ1-1; clone size: NA; CDR3 protein: CASSLLGTGEEATEAFF; CDR3 DNA: TGTGCCAGCAGTTTATTGGGGACAGGGGAGGAGGCCACTGAAGCTTTCTTT
D gene: NA; V gene: TRBV25-1; J gene: TRBJ1-1; clone size: NA; CDR3 protein: CASSPTGVRTEAFF; CDR3 DNA: TGTGCCAGCAGTCCCACGGGAGTACGGACTGAAGCTTTCTTT
D gene: NA; V gene: TRBV7-8; J gene: TRBJ1-1; clone size: few; CDR3 protein: CASSPRRGGAEAFF; CDR3 DNA: TGTGCCAGCAGCCCTAGGAGAGGAGGAGCTGAAGCTTTCTTT
D gene: TRBD2; V gene: TRBV5-1; J gene: TRBJ2-1; clone size: once; CDR3 protein: CASRPLAGKYNEQFF; CDR3 DNA: TGCGCCAGCAGGCCACTAGCGGGGAAATACAATGAGCAGTTCTTC
D gene: TRBD1; V gene: TRBV14; J gene: TRBJ1-6; clone size: NA; CDR3 protein: CASSQFETGGYSPLHF; CDR3 DNA: TGTGCCAGCAGCCAATTTGAGACAGGGGGTTACTCACCCCTCCACTTT
D gene: NA; V gene: TRBV12-3/TRBV12-4; J gene: TRBJ2-5; clone size: NA; CDR3 protein: CASSLGSRETQYF; CDR3 DNA: TGTGCCAGCAGTTTAGGTTCGCGGGAGACCCAGTACTTC
D gene: NA; V gene: TRBV6-6; J gene: TRBJ2-1; clone size: few; CDR3 protein: CASGPTGGGNNEQFF; CDR3 DNA: TGTGCCAGCGGGCCGACTGGCGGAGGGAACAATGAGCAGTTCTTC
D gene: TRBD1; V gene: TRBV3-1/TRBV3-2; J gene: TRBJ1-2; clone size: NA; CDR3 protein: CASSFTTTGANYGYTF; CDR3 DNA: TGTGCCAGCAGCTTTACTACAACAGGGGCTAACTATGGCTACACCTTC
D gene: NA; V gene: TRBV6-5; J gene: TRBJ1-3; clone size: NA; CDR3 protein: CASSRGFGNTIYF; CDR3 DNA: TGTGCCAGCAGTAGGGGGTTCGGAAACACCATATATTTT